A selection of T cell receptor beta chains follows, all from one sample in a study of blood T cell repertoires in COVID-19. The table came from immunoSEQ multiplex PCR; TCRdb's copy has only in-frame clones and leaves some out. The top ten hold over 5% of the sample, which has 98,000 or so clones, 89% seen once. The sequencing sample was made of peripheral blood. The receptor set was obtained from a man aged 60 to 69 with COVID-19, enrolled during active disease. Each CDR3 is given with its conserved first and last residue. Fields, in order: D gene, V gene, clone size, J gene, CDR3 protein, CDR3 DNA. A D gene is named only where the DNA matches it firmly. Size is stated for part of the rows, as once, few or many counts, or as a class when the clone is expanded.

.	TRBV6-2/TRBV6-3	.	TRBJ1-5	CASSRGYSNQPQHF	TGTGCCAGCAGTCGCGGTTATAGCAATCAGCCCCAGCATTTT
.	TRBV19	.	TRBJ1-1	CASSTRGGAVGTEAFF	TGTGCCAGTAGTACCCGAGGGGGGGCAGTCGGCACTGAAGCTTTCTTT
TRBD2	TRBV5-1	few	TRBJ2-5	CASSFVGGPRETQYF	TGCGCCAGCAGCTTTGTGGGAGGGCCGAGAGAGACCCAGTACTTC
.	TRBV2	.	TRBJ2-5	CASSPWPETQETQYF	TGTGCCAGCAGTCCCTGGCCAGAAACCCAAGAGACCCAGTACTTC
TRBD1	TRBV13	.	TRBJ1-2	CASSLTGEDYTF	TGTGCCAGCAGCTTAACAGGGGAAGACTACACCTTC
.	TRBV5-8	.	TRBJ1-5	CASSFQGGQPQHF	TGTGCCAGCAGCTTCCAGGGTGGCCAGCCCCAGCATTTT
TRBD1	TRBV19	.	TRBJ1-4	CASSIGGTGDEKLFF	TGTGCCAGTAGTATAGGGGGGACAGGGGATGAAAAACTGTTTTTT
TRBD1	TRBV10-3	.	TRBJ2-1	CAIRGTGSNNEQFF	TGTGCCATCAGGGGGACAGGGTCGAACAATGAGCAGTTCTTC
.	TRBV18	.	TRBJ1-2	CASSPFQGIEDGYTF	TGTGCCAGCTCACCATTCCAGGGGATAGAAGATGGCTACACCTTC
.	TRBV6-1	.	TRBJ2-2	CASGAEITGELFF	TGTGCCAGCGGGGCGGAGATAACCGGGGAGCTGTTTTTT
.	TRBV9	.	TRBJ1-5	CASSVAGSDQPQHF	TGTGCCAGCAGCGTAGCCGGGTCCGATCAGCCCCAGCATTTT
TRBD2	TRBV2	.	TRBJ2-3	CASQGRREEGSDTQYF	TGTGCCAGCCAGGGTCGGCGGGAGGAGGGTAGCGATACGCAGTATTTT
.	TRBV29-1	.	TRBJ2-3	CSVLVQGSSTDTQYF	TGCAGCGTTTTAGTACAGGGTTCTAGCACAGATACGCAGTATTTT
.	TRBV9	.	TRBJ2-3	CASSPWGDTDTQYF	TGTGCCAGCAGCCCGTGGGGAGACACAGATACGCAGTATTTT
.	TRBV5-6	.	TRBJ1-5	CASSLVEEEPQHF	TGTGCCAGCAGCTTGGTAGAAGAGGAGCCCCAGCATTTT
TRBD1	TRBV28	.	TRBJ1-2	CASSTGTGRGYTF	TGTGCCAGCAGTACCGGGACAGGGCGAGGCTACACCTTC
.	TRBV5-1	.	TRBJ2-2	CASSIQGGDTGELFF	TGCGCCAGCAGCATCCAGGGGGGAGACACCGGGGAGCTGTTTTTT
.	TRBV9	.	TRBJ1-6	CASSVERGGSPLHF	TGTGCCAGCAGCGTAGAACGGGGAGGATCACCCCTCCACTTT
.	TRBV9	.	TRBJ2-5	CASSAGSVEETQYF	TGTGCCAGCAGCGCAGGTTCGGTAGAAGAGACCCAGTACTTC
TRBD1	TRBV7-9	.	TRBJ1-5	CASSRQGAQPQHF	TGTGCCAGCAGTCGACAGGGGGCCCAGCCCCAGCATTTT
TRBD2	TRBV7-2	.	TRBJ2-1	CASSLMAAGGEQFF	TGTGCCAGCAGCTTAATGGCAGCGGGAGGTGAGCAGTTCTTC
TRBD1	TRBV9	.	TRBJ1-2	CASSYIDRVDGYTF	TGTGCCAGCAGCTATATAGACAGGGTGGATGGCTACACCTTC
.	TRBV29-1	.	TRBJ1-1	CSVGGHEAFF	TGCAGCGTTGGGGGACATGAAGCTTTCTTT
.	TRBV19	.	TRBJ2-7	CASSIDGAATPGYEQYF	TGTGCCAGTAGTATAGACGGCGCGGCAACGCCCGGCTACGAGCAGTACTTC
TRBD2	TRBV20-1	.	TRBJ2-1	CSALAGEGQFF	TGCAGTGCTCTAGCGGGAGAAGGGCAGTTCTTC
.	TRBV6-1	.	TRBJ2-3	CASSELARTSTDTQYF	TGTGCCAGCAGTGAACTAGCGCGCACCAGCACAGATACGCAGTATTTT
.	TRBV5-5	once	TRBJ2-7	CASSLRQGGNEQYF	TGTGCCAGCAGCTTGAGGCAGGGAGGAAACGAGCAGTACTTC
TRBD1	TRBV5-6	.	TRBJ1-1	CASALSTSGTATEAFF	TGTGCCAGCGCACTCTCAACCTCCGGGACAGCGACTGAAGCTTTCTTT
.	TRBV9	.	TRBJ1-2	CASSLLDSSYGYTF	TGTGCCAGCAGCCTTCTCGACAGCTCCTATGGCTACACCTTC
TRBD2	TRBV28	once	TRBJ2-3	CASSLPGTSGSTDTQYF	TGTGCCAGCAGTTTACCCGGGACTAGCGGGAGCACAGATACGCAGTATTTT
.	TRBV29-1	once	TRBJ1-5	CSVDVGETQHF	TGCAGCGTTGATGTGGGAGAAACCCAGCATTTT
.	TRBV19	.	TRBJ1-5	CASSPASTGGGQPQHF	TGTGCCAGTAGTCCTGCCTCGACAGGAGGAGGTCAGCCCCAGCATTTT
TRBD2	TRBV6-2/TRBV6-3	.	TRBJ2-7	CASSYRDYYEQYF	TGTGCCAGCAGTTATCGGGACTACTACGAGCAGTACTTC
TRBD2	TRBV7-3	.	TRBJ2-3	CASSLGAGVPDTQYF	TGTGCCAGCAGCTTAGGAGCGGGAGTGCCAGATACGCAGTATTTT
TRBD1	TRBV18	.	TRBJ1-4	CASSLEQGWNEKLFF	TGTGCCAGCTCACTTGAACAGGGGTGGAATGAAAAACTGTTTTTT
TRBD1	TRBV9	.	TRBJ1-4	CASSAGTGFEKLFF	TGTGCCAGCAGCGCCGGGACAGGGTTTGAAAAACTGTTTTTT
TRBD1	TRBV19	.	TRBJ2-5	CASSLRDRKETQYF	TGTGCCAGTAGCCTCCGGGACAGGAAAGAGACCCAGTACTTC
.	TRBV27	.	TRBJ1-1	CASRRIRASMNTEAFF	TGTGCCAGCAGAAGGATCAGGGCCTCCATGAACACTGAAGCTTTCTTT
.	TRBV6-6	.	TRBJ1-1	CASRPNGVGEETEAFF	TGTGCCAGCCGACCTAATGGGGTAGGGGAGGAGACTGAAGCTTTCTTT
.	TRBV6-5	.	TRBJ1-3	CASSRRVGGNTIYF	TGTGCCAGCAGCCGCCGGGTCGGAGGAAACACCATATATTTT
TRBD2	TRBV11-1	.	TRBJ2-3	CASSLARSGSTGSTDTQYF	TGTGCCAGCAGCTTAGCTCGTAGCGGGAGTACGGGGAGCACAGATACGCAGTATTTT
.	TRBV5-1	.	TRBJ2-2	CASETGRANTGELFF	TGCGCCAGCGAAACAGGGAGGGCTAACACCGGGGAGCTGTTTTTT
TRBD1	TRBV18	.	TRBJ1-6	CASSLGQVDNSPLHF	TGTGCCAGCTCACTGGGACAGGTGGATAATTCACCCCTCCACTTT
TRBD1	TRBV25-1	few	TRBJ1-6	CASSEPGQPLHF	TGTGCCAGCAGTGAACCGGGACAGCCCCTCCACTTT
.	TRBV5-1	.	TRBJ2-5	CASSPRTVETQYF	TGCGCCAGCAGCCCGCGGACAGTTGAGACCCAGTACTTC
TRBD2	TRBV5-1	few	TRBJ2-5	CASSLGLAGVETQYF	TGCGCCAGCAGCCTGGGACTAGCGGGAGTAGAGACCCAGTACTTC
.	TRBV9	.	TRBJ2-2	CASSEQDTGELFF	TGTGCCAGCAGCGAACAAGACACCGGGGAGCTGTTTTTT
.	TRBV7-9	.	TRBJ1-5	CASSLIGGLGNQPQHF	TGTGCCAGCAGCTTAATCGGGGGGCTGGGCAATCAGCCCCAGCATTTT
TRBD1	TRBV2	.	TRBJ1-1	CASSPRQGGNTEAFF	TGTGCCAGCAGTCCCCGTCAGGGGGGGAACACTGAAGCTTTCTTT
TRBD2	TRBV7-8	.	TRBJ2-5	CASIPTGLAGGETQYF	TGTGCCAGCATCCCGACCGGACTAGCGGGAGGGGAGACCCAGTACTTC
.	TRBV30	once	TRBJ1-2	CAWTRDINYGYTF	TGTGCCTGGACCCGGGACATTAACTATGGCTACACCTTC
.	TRBV7-8	once	TRBJ2-7	CASSLPRTTSYEQYF	TGTGCCAGCAGCTTGCCCCGGACTACCTCCTACGAGCAGTACTTC
.	TRBV11-2	.	TRBJ1-2	CASSLERGNYGYTF	TGTGCCAGCAGCTTAGAAAGGGGGAACTATGGCTACACCTTC
TRBD1	TRBV5-4	.	TRBJ1-1	CASSTRTGESTEAFF	TGTGCCAGCAGCACCCGGACAGGGGAGAGTACTGAAGCTTTCTTT
.	TRBV6-5	.	TRBJ2-7	CASSPHRDYEQYF	TGTGCCAGCAGTCCACATCGGGACTACGAGCAGTACTTC
.	TRBV19	.	TRBJ2-2	CASRAQGTGELFF	TGTGCCAGCCGGGCCCAGGGTACCGGGGAGCTGTTTTTT
TRBD1	TRBV24-1	.	TRBJ1-1	CATSDAGTGGPNTEAFF	TGTGCCACCAGTGATGCCGGGACAGGGGGACCGAACACTGAAGCTTTCTTT
.	TRBV27	.	TRBJ1-2	CASSLGGIDYGYTF	TGTGCCAGCAGTTTGGGGGGGATCGACTATGGCTACACCTTC
.	TRBV24-1	.	TRBJ2-5	CATSGSRGQETQYF	TGTGCCACCAGTGGGAGCCGGGGCCAAGAGACCCAGTACTTC
.	TRBV7-9	.	TRBJ1-2	CASSLVGGRSKFTF	TGTGCCAGCAGCTTAGTAGGGGGACGGTCTAAGTTCACCTTC